Below are 27 T cell receptor beta chains sequenced from a single sample in a study of T cells in Graves' hyperthyroidism and ophthalmopathy. RNA transcripts provided the source from which TCR beta CDR3 regions were amplified. The HTBI primer set was used in a first-round RT-PCR of the TCR CDR3. TCRdb passed the multiplex PCR reads through MiXCR, listing each CDR3 protein once. Seen here are hundreds of thousands of distinct CDR3 sequences, 11% to 15% observed once, and the top ten hold around 28%. Sequencing was carried out using blood. Receptor source: a man aged 50 or older with Graves' ophthalmopathy.

This clonotype has a count of ten or more. V gene TRBV2 combines with J gene TRBJ2-5; 7 bases fit TRBD2. CDR3 length: 12 residues. CDR1 and CDR2 from the germline V gene are SNHLY and FYNNEI. V dropped 11 bases and J dropped 2; count of bases not matched to a gene: 5. CDR3 sequence reads: CASQGLQETQYF. The CDR3 bases are TGTGCCTCCCAGGGACTACAAGAGACCCAGTACTTC.

This clonotype was counted ten times or more. This chain connects TRBV28 to TRBJ2-1; 11 bases are shared with TRBD2. CDR1 and CDR2 (germline): MDHEN, SYDVKM. The CDR3 totals 18 residues. J gave up 7 bases and V 6 bases, and 17 bases lay outside the gene matches. The CDR3 here is CASRNRRLGLAGGNEQFF. For the CDR3, the DNA is TGTGCCAGCAGAAACCGGCGCCTAGGGCTAGCGGGAGGTAATGAGCAGTTCTTC.

This clonotype was counted a few times. The chain has TRBV12-3 or TRBV12-4 and TRBJ2-2; the match to TRBD2 covers 13 bases. The CDR3 runs 18 residues. J lost 4 bases, V lost 1 base, and 6 bases had no gene match. CDR3 coding DNA: TGTGCCAGCAGTTTAGGGACTAGCGGGAGCCTCGGCACCGGGGAGCTGTTTTTT. Protein product: CASSLGTSGSLGTGELFF.

This chain joins TRBV29-1 and TRBJ2-4, with 7 positions matching TRBD2. Germline lookup yields CDR1 SQVTM and CDR2 ANQGSEA. J was trimmed by 0 bases and V by 0 bases; bases with no gene match: 2. The CDR3 totals 15 residues. CDR3 nucleotides: TGCAGCGTTGAAGACGGGAGGCTAGCCAAAAACATTCAGTACTTC. Translated, it gives CSVEDGRLAKNIQYF.

V usage is TRBV29-1 and J usage is TRBJ2-2, with 10 nucleotides matching TRBD2. With V trimmed by 7 bases and J by 2 bases, 16 bases remained unmatched. The CDR3 runs to 18 residues. In germline, CDR1 is SQVTM, CDR2 ANQGSEA. For the CDR3, the DNA is TGCAGCGCTGGGGGTGCTAGCGGGAGTAGTTCAAACACCGGGGAGCTGTTTTTT. It encodes CSAGGASGSSSNTGELFF.

The chain combines TRBV2 with TRBJ2-1; 9 bases are a match to TRBD2. Germline loops: CDR1 SNHLY, CDR2 FYNNEI. Germline trimming cut 2 bases from V and 0 bases from J; bases unmatched to any gene: 5. The CDR3 has 17 amino acids. The chain's CDR3 is CASSELAGILSYNEQFF. Here the CDR3 DNA reads TGTGCCAGCAGTGAACTAGCGGGAATCCTCTCCTACAATGAGCAGTTCTTC.

This clonotype was observed many times. This chain connects TRBV24-1 to TRBJ2-3, with TRBD1 matching 10 bases. Germline trimming cut 4 bases from V and 3 bases from J; bases unmatched to any gene: 3. This CDR3 is 15 amino acids long. Germline V gene data show CDR1 as KGHDR and CDR2 as SFDVKD. The CDR3 region has the DNA TGTGCCACCAGTGAACTGGACAGGGGGACAGATACGCAGTATTTT. It specifies CATSELDRGTDTQYF.

This clonotype has more than one count but fewer than ten. The V call is TRBV19, the J call TRBJ1-2; no clear D. V lost 3 bases, J lost 3 bases, and 20 bases lay in between. Germline V lookup: CDR1 LNHDA, CDR2 SQIVND (reference sequence). The length of the CDR3 is 17 residues. The DNA of the CDR3 is TGTGCCAGTAGTATCAGGACGCTCGAAGCGGCCGACTATGGCTACACCTTC. Translated, it gives CASSIRTLEAADYGYTF.

The genes are TRBV5-4 and TRBJ1-6; unclear D gene. V shed 0 bases and J shed 8 bases, with 15 bases lying between them. CDR3 length: 16 amino acids. From germline, CDR1 is SGHNT and CDR2 YYREEE (reference sequence). The CDR3 is CASSLGGRSGDSPLHF. CDR3 coding DNA: TGTGCCAGCAGCTTGGGCGGCAGGTCGGGAGATTCACCCCTCCACTTT.

The rearrangement joins TRBV20-1 to TRBJ1-3, with TRBD1 matching 11 bases. This CDR3 is 15 amino acids long. Trimming cost V 4 bases and J 0 bases; bases outside gene matches: 2. Germline CDR1 DFQATT, CDR2 SNEGSKA (reference sequence). The CDR3 nucleotides read TGCAGTGCTACCGGGACAGGGGGCTCTGGAAACACCATATATTTT. Protein sequence: CSATGTGGSGNTIYF.

This clonotype was counted at least ten times. The chain has TRBV7-9 and TRBJ2-7, with 12 bases that match TRBD1. This CDR3 spans 16 amino acids. Losses at the gene ends were 4 bases for V and 5 bases for J; bases not matched to a gene: 9. CDR1 SEHNR and CDR2 FQNEAQ come from the germline V gene (reference sequence). The DNA for the CDR3 is TGTGCCAGCAGCTCCGGGTGGGGACAGGGGGCGGACGAGCAGTACTTC. The encoded protein is CASSSGWGQGADEQYF.

The rearrangement uses TRBV19 and TRBJ2-1, with 10 bases identical to TRBD1. The CDR3 covers 15 residues. V was clipped by 6 bases and J by 7 bases; unmatched bases: 9. Germline CDR1 LNHDA, CDR2 SQIVND (reference sequence). CDR3 coding DNA: TGTGCCAGTAGGTTTGCGGGACAGGGGTCGAATGAGCAGTTCTTC. This translates into CASRFAGQGSNEQFF.

The table lists this clonotype with many counts. The V and J genes are TRBV20-1 and TRBJ2-3, with 14 bases lining up with TRBD2. The CDR3 has 16 residues. V gave up 6 bases and J gave up 5 bases; unmatched junction bases: 10. Germline values: CDR1 DFQATT, CDR2 SNEGSKA (reference sequence). Here the CDR3 reads CSARKPGTSGRDTQYF. CDR3 bases: TGCAGTGCGAGGAAGCCCGGGACTAGCGGGAGAGATACGCAGTATTTT.

J is TRBJ2-5 and V is TRBV7-9, with D uncertain. The CDR3 totals 12 residues. V gave up 5 bases and J gave up 6 bases, with 10 bases separating them. Per germline, CDR1 SEHNR and CDR2 FQNEAQ (reference sequence). CDR3 amino acids: CASSPGVKTQYF. The CDR3 DNA reads as TGTGCCAGCAGCCCAGGTGTTAAGACCCAGTACTTC.

In this sample, this clonotype turned up once. At one of its ends the junction is not consistent with the germline gene, which may arise from a read error. The rearrangement links TRBV24-1 to TRBJ2-7; D tentatively reads TRBD1 or TRBD2 (5 bases each). CDR3 length: 15 amino acids. Germline-derived CDR1 and CDR2 are KGHDR and SFDVKD. CDR3 in DNA: TGTGCCACCAGTGATCCCGGGGCAGGGATCTACGACCAGTACTTC. Its protein is CATSDPGAGIYDQYF.

This clonotype has a count of ten or more. The chain carries TRBV27 and TRBJ2-7, with a possible D match to TRBD1 (5 bases). The CDR3 is made up of 11 amino acids. The V end was cut by 8 bases, the J end by 6 bases, with 11 bases between. Germline CDR1 is MNHEY and CDR2 is SMNVEV (reference sequence). This CDR3 is CASGALGEQYF. The CDR3 nucleotides are TGTGCCAGCGGGGCGCTAGGCGAGCAGTACTTC.

Only one count was recorded for this clonotype. A much larger clone differs by one base, so this may be a read error. The chain employs TRBV6-1 and TRBJ1-1, with TRBD1 as a possible D gene (6 bases). Germline lookup yields CDR1 MNHNS and CDR2 SASEGT. Deletions cut 6 bases from V and 4 bases from J, with 21 bases between. The CDR3 consists of 16 residues. CDR3 residues: CASSKTWTAWGTEAFF. CDR3 DNA sequence: TGTGCCAGCAGCAAAACCTGGACAGCTTGGGGCACTGAAGCTTTCTTT.

This clonotype was detected many times. The V call is TRBV7-6, the J call TRBJ2-1, with a possible D match to TRBD1 (6 bases). Trimming left V 2 bases short and J 6 bases short, with 8 bases between. CDR3 length equals 13 residues. The V gene's germline CDR1 is SGHVS and CDR2 FNYEAQ. The CDR3 sequence is CASSLTGPNEQFF. The CDR3 DNA reads TGTGCCAGCAGCTTAACAGGGCCCAATGAGCAGTTCTTC. The variable domain in full, completed from reference TRBV7-6 and TRBJ2-1, reads GAGVSQSPRYKVTKRGQDVALRCDPISGHVSLYWYRQALGQGPEFLTYFNYEAQQDKSGLPNDRFSAERPEGSISTLTIQRTEQRDSAMYRCASSLTGPNEQFFGPGTRLTVL.

This clonotype was counted ten times or more. The CDR3 nucleotides are TGTGCCAGCTCACCACCGAGGGGGGCCAACAATGAGCAGTTCTTC. Its translation: CASSPPRGANNEQFF. The chain has TRBV18 and TRBJ2-1; D possibly uses TRBD1 or TRBD2 (6 bases each). Germline lookup yields CDR1 KGHSH and CDR2 LQKENI. The CDR3 length is 15 residues. Between the trimmed V and J ends, which lost 0 bases and 5 bases, there was a span of 11 bases. Combining the CDR3 with reference TRBV18 and TRBJ2-1 gives the whole variable domain NAGVMQNPRHLVRRRGQEARLRCSPMKGHSHVYWYRQLPEEGLKFMVYLQKENIIDESGMPKERFSAEFPKEGPSILRIQQVVRGDSAAYFCASSPPRGANNEQFFGPGTRLTVL.

CDR3 region: CASSQVLGTGGEQYF. Here the CDR3 DNA reads TGCGCCAGCAGCCAAGTTTTGGGGACAGGGGGCGAGCAGTACTTC. J is TRBJ2-7 and V is TRBV4-1; 11 nucleotides agree with TRBD1. From germline, CDR1 is MGHRA and CDR2 YSYEKL. The CDR3 spans 15 residues. With V trimmed by 1 base and J by 6 bases, 5 bases remained unmatched.

This clonotype was seen more than once but under ten times. J is TRBJ2-5 and V is TRBV24-1; D is uncertain. Trimming pared 2 bases from V and 5 bases from J, leaving 5 bases between. Germline CDR1 KGHDR, CDR2 SFDVKD. The CDR3 has 12 amino acids. This chain's CDR3 is CATSDSVETQYF. The CDR3 bases are TGTGCCACCAGTGATTCCGTGGAGACCCAGTACTTC.

This clonotype was seen many times. V gene TRBV20-1 combines with J gene TRBJ1-2; D is unclear. Germline V lookup: CDR1 DFQATT, CDR2 SNEGSKA (reference sequence). The length of the CDR3 is 13 residues. V gave up 3 bases and J gave up 0 bases, with 8 bases separating them. The DNA of the CDR3 is TGCAGTGCTAGGGCCAAAGCTAACTATGGCTACACCTTC. The encoded protein is CSARAKANYGYTF.

The table lists this clonotype with many counts. V usage is TRBV2 and J usage is TRBJ1-1; 9 positions match TRBD1. The CDR3 contains 14 residues. Per the germline V gene, CDR1 is SNHLY and CDR2 is FYNNEI. V shed 7 bases and J 2 bases; nucleotides not matched to a gene: 5. The CDR3 sequence: CASTTGQGNTEAFF. The CDR3 DNA reads TGTGCCAGCACCACGGGACAGGGAAACACTGAAGCTTTCTTT.

This clonotype occurred many times. This chain joins TRBV2 and TRBJ1-2; maybe TRBD1 (6 bases). The CDR3 has 13 residues. In germline, CDR1 is SNHLY, CDR2 FYNNEI. Trimming pared 6 bases from V and 5 bases from J, leaving 13 bases between. For the CDR3, the DNA is TGTGCCAGCAGATACGACCAGGGGTATGGCTACACCTTC. The encoded protein is CASRYDQGYGYTF.

This clonotype has a handful of counts. The CDR3 reads CASSLGVPGSNTGELFF. CDR3 sequence (DNA): TGTGCCAGCAGTTTAGGGGTCCCGGGTTCGAACACCGGGGAGCTGTTTTTT. The V and J genes are TRBV27 and TRBJ2-2; D uncertain. Per the germline V gene, CDR1 is MNHEY and CDR2 is SMNVEV (reference sequence). Trimming took off 2 bases at V and 0 bases at J, with 13 bases between the two ends. The CDR3 is 17 amino acids.

This clonotype was seen only a few times. The chain employs TRBV6-2 or TRBV6-3 and TRBJ1-5, with TRBD1 as a possible D gene (5 bases). Trimming took off 3 bases at V and 2 bases at J, with 14 bases between the two ends. Germline CDR1 and CDR2: MNHEY and SVGEGT. The CDR3 is 16 amino acids. CDR3 protein: CASSYDPAGRNQPQHF. The CDR3, as DNA: TGTGCCAGCAGTTATGACCCGGCAGGGCGCAATCAGCCCCAGCATTTT.

There are many counts of this clonotype. This sequence joins TRBV2 and TRBJ2-7; perhaps TRBD2 as D (5 bases). Germline V gene lookup returns CDR1 SNHLY and CDR2 FYNNEI. The CDR3 consists of 13 residues. Trimming removed 4 bases from V and 5 bases from J, with 12 bases in between. The CDR3 region has the DNA TGTGCCAGCAGTGTCGGGGTTCAGAACGAGCAGTACTTC. This gives the protein CASSVGVQNEQYF. Full variable domain (missing parts from reference TRBV2 and TRBJ2-7): EPEVTQTPSHQVTQMGQEVILRCVPISNHLYFYWYRQILGQKVEFLVSFYNNEISEKSEIFDDQFSVERPDGSNFTLKIRSTKLEDSAMYFCASSVGVQNEQYFGPGTRLTVT.